This T cell receptor beta chain is drawn from a study of molecular identifiers for immune sequencing clone quantification. V was trimmed by 2 bases and J by 2 bases, leaving 7 bases between them. This CDR3 region has 13 residues. Germline CDR1 MNHNS, CDR2 SASEGT. Turning to this clonotype: A much bigger clone sits one base away, suggesting this may be a read error. Because it lacks the conserved phenylalanine or tryptophan at the end, this CDR3 is likely a read error.

TCRdb called the PCR reads again in MiXCR, with one record for every CDR3 protein. The data contain about 510,000 distinct CDR3 sequences, 20% to 25% of them singletons. This rearrangement joins TRBV6-1 to TRBJ2-7; D is unresolved. The sequence was obtained from a human donor in good health. Some libraries in this study had Jurkat cell RNA spiked in. Sequenced input: naive CD8+ T cells from blood, with Jurkat cell RNA spiked in. Sample subset: FACS-sorted CD8+CD4-CCR7+CD45RA+ naive T cells. The CDR3 coding sequence is TGTGCCAGCAGTGAAACAGTAACCTACGAGCAGTACCTC. Translation gives CASSETVTYEQYL.